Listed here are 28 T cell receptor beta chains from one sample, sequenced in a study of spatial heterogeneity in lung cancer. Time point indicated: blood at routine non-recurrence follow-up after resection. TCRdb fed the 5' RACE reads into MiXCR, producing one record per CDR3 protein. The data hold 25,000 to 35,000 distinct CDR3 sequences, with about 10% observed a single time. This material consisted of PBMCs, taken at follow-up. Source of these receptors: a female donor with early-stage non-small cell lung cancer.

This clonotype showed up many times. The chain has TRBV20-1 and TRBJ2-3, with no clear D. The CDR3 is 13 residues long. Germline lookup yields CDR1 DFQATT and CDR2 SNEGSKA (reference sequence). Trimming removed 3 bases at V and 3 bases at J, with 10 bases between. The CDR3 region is CSASGRPTDTQYF. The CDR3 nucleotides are TGCAGTGCTAGCGGGCGTCCTACAGATACGCAGTATTTT.

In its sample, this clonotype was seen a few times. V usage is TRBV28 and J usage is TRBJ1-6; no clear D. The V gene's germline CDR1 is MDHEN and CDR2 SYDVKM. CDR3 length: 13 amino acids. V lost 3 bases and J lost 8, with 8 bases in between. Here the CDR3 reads CASSFFGDSPLHF. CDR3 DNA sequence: TGTGCCAGCAGTTTTTTTGGAGATTCACCCCTCCACTTT.

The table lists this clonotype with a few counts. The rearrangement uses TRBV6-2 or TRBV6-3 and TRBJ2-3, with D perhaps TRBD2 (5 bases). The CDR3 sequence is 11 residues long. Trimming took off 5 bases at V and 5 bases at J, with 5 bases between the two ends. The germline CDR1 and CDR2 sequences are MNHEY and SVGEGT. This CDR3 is CASSTRDTQYF. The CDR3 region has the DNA TGTGCCAGCAGTACTAGAGATACGCAGTATTTT.

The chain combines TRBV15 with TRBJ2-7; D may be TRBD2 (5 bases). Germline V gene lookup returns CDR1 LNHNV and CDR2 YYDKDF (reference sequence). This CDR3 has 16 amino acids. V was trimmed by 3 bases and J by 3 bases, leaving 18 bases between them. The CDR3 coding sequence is TGTGCCACCAGCAGTGGTTTGGGAGCAGGCTACTACGAGCAGTACTTC. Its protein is CATSSGLGAGYYEQYF.

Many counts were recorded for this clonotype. DNA for the CDR3: TGCAGTGCTAATTCACTTCAATCACCCTACGAGCAGTACTTC. Translated: CSANSLQSPYEQYF. V gene TRBV20-1 combines with J gene TRBJ2-7; no clear D. Looked up from germline, CDR1 is DFQATT and CDR2 is SNEGSKA (reference sequence). Trimming took off 4 bases at V and 2 bases at J, with 15 bases between the two ends. This CDR3 has 14 amino acids.

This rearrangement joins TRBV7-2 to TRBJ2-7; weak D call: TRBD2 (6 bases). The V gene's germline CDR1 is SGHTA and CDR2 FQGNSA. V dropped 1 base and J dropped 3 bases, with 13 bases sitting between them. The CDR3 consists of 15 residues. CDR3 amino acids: CASSLDGGEVYEQYF. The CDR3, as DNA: TGTGCCAGCAGCTTAGACGGCGGGGAGGTCTACGAGCAGTACTTC.

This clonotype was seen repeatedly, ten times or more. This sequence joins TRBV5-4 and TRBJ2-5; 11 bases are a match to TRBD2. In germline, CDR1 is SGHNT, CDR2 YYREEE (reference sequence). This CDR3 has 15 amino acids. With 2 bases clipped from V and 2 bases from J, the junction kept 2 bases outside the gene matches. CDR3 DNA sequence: TGTGCCAGCAGCTTACTAGCGGGAGATCAAGAGACCCAGTACTTC. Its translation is CASSLLAGDQETQYF.

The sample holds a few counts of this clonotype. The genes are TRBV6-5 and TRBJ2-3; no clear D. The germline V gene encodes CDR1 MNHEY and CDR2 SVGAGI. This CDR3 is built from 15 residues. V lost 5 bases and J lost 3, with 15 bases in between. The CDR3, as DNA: TGTGCCAGCAGTCCTGAGTCTAGGAGAACAGATACGCAGTATTTT. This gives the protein CASSPESRRTDTQYF.

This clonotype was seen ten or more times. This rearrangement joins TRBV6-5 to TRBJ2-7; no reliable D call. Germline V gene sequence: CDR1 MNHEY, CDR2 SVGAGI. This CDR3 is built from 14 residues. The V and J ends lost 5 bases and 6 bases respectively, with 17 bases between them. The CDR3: CASSPWSRSSEQYF. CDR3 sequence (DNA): TGTGCCAGCAGTCCGTGGTCGAGGAGTAGCGAGCAGTACTTC.

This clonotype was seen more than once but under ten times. In DNA form, the CDR3 reads TGTGCCATATCGGCGGCAGGGCGGACTGAAGCTTTCTTT. As protein: CAISAAGRTEAFF. This chain joins TRBV28 and TRBJ1-1, with D perhaps matching TRBD1 (5 bases). The CDR3 covers 13 residues. The germline V gene encodes CDR1 MDHEN and CDR2 SYDVKM. The V and J ends lost 10 bases and 5 bases respectively, with 17 bases between them.

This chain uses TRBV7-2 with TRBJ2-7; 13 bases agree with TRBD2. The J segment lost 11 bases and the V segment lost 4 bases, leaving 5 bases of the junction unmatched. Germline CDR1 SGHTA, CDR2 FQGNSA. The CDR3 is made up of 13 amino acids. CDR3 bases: TGTGCCAGCAGCTCGGGACTAGCGGGGCTTGAGTACTTC. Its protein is CASSSGLAGLEYF.

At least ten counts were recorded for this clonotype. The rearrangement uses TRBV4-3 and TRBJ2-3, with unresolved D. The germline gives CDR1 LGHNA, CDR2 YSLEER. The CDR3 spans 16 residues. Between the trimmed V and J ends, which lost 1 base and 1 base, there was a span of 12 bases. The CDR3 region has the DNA TGCGCCAGCAGCCAAGCCCTCGGTATCGGCACAGATACGCAGTATTTT. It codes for CASSQALGIGTDTQYF.

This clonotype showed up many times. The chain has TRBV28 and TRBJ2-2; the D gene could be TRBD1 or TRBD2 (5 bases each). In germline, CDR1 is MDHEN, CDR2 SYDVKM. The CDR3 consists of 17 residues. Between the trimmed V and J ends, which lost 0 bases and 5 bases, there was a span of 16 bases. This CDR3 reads CASSLWPGSVGTGELFF. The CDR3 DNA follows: TGTGCCAGCAGTTTATGGCCAGGGAGCGTGGGAACCGGGGAGCTGTTTTTT.

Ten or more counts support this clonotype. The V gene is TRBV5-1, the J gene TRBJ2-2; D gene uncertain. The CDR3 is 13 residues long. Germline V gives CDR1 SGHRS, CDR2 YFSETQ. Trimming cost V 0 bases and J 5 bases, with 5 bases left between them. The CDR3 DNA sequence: TGCGCCAGCAGCTTGGAGCTGACCGGGGAGCTGTTTTTT. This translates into CASSLELTGELFF.

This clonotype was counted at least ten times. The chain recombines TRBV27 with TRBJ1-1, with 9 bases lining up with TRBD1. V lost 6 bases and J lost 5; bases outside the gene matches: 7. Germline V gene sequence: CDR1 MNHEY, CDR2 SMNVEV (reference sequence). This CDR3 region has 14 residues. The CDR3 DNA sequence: TGTGCCAGCAGCGAGGGACAGGGTGGAACTGAAGCTTTCTTT. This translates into CASSEGQGGTEAFF.

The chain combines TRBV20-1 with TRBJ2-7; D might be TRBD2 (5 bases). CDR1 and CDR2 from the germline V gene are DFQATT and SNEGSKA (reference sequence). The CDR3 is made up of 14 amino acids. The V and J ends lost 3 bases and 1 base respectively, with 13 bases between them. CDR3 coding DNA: TGCAGTGCTAGGGATCGGGGAAATTCCTACGAGCAGTACTTC. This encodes CSARDRGNSYEQYF.

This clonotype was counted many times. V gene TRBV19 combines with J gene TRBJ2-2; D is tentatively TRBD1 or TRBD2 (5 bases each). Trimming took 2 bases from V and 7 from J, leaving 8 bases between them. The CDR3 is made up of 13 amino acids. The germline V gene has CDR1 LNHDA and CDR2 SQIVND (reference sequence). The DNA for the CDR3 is TGTGCCAGTAGTATAATGGGGGTCGGGGAGCTGTTTTTT. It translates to CASSIMGVGELFF.

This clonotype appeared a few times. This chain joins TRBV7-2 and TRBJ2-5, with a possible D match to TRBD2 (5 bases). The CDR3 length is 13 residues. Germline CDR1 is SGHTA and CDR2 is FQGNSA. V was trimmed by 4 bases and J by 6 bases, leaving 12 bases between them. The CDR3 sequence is CASSSAGQKTQYF. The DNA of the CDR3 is TGTGCCAGCAGCTCGGCGGGTCAGAAGACCCAGTACTTC.

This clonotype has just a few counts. CDR3 region: CASSGELVNYGYTF. CDR3 DNA sequence: TGTGCCAGCAGCGGAGAATTAGTTAACTATGGCTACACCTTC. V gene TRBV9 combines with J gene TRBJ1-2; unclear D gene. The CDR3 sequence is 14 residues long. Germline lookup yields CDR1 SGDLS and CDR2 YYNGEE. The V and J ends lost 3 bases and 1 base respectively, with 10 bases between them.

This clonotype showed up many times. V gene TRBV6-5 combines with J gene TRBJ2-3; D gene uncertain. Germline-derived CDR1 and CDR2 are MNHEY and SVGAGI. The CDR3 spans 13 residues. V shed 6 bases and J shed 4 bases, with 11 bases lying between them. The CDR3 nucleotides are TGTGCCAGCAGGGCCCCCCCGTCAGATACGCAGTATTTT. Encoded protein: CASRAPPSDTQYF.

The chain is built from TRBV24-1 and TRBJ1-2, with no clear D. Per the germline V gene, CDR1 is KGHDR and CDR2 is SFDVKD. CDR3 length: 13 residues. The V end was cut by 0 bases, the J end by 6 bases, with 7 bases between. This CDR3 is CATSDLPGDGYTF. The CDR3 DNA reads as TGTGCCACCAGTGATTTGCCCGGGGATGGCTACACCTTC.

CDR3 amino acids: CASSGTPSYEQYF. The DNA of the CDR3 is TGTGCCAGCAGCGGGACACCATCCTACGAGCAGTACTTC. J is TRBJ2-7 and V is TRBV7-8; maybe TRBD1 (6 bases). The V gene lost 5 bases and the J gene lost 1 base, with 9 bases spanning the gap. Germline V gene sequence: CDR1 SGHVS, CDR2 FQNEAQ. This CDR3 has 13 amino acids.

The CDR3 sequence: CASNRDSNEKLFF. CDR3 nucleotide sequence: TGTGCCAGCAACCGGGACAGCAATGAAAAACTGTTTTTT. The J gene is TRBJ1-4, the V gene TRBV12-3 or TRBV12-4; 7 bases map to TRBD1. The V and J ends lost 7 bases and 5 bases, in that order; junction bases with no gene match: 4. The CDR3 length is 13 residues.

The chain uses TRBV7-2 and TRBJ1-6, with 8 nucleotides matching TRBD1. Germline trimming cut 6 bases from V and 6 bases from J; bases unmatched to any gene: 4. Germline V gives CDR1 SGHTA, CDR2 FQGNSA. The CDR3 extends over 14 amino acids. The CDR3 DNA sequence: TGTGCCAGCAGGTTTACAGGGGGTAATTCACCCCTCCACTTT. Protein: CASRFTGGNSPLHF.

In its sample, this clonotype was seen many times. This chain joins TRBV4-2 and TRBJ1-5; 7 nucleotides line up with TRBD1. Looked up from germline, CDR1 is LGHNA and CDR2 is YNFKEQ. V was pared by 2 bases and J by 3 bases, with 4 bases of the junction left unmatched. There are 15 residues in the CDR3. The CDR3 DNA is TGTGCCAGCAGCCAACGCCAGGGGGACAATCAGCCCCAGCATTTT. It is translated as CASSQRQGDNQPQHF.

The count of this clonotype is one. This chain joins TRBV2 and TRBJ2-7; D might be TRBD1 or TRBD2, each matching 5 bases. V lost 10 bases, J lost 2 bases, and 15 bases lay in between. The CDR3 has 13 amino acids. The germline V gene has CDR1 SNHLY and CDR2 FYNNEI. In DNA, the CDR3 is TGTGCCAACAAGGGACCGAAACCCTACGAGCAGTACTTC. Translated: CANKGPKPYEQYF.

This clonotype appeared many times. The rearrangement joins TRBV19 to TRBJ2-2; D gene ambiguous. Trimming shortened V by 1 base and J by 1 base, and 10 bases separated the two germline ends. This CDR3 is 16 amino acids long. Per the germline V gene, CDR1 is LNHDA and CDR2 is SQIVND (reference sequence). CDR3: CASSIVAAVNTGELFF. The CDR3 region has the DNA TGTGCCAGTAGTATAGTTGCCGCAGTGAACACCGGGGAGCTGTTTTTT.

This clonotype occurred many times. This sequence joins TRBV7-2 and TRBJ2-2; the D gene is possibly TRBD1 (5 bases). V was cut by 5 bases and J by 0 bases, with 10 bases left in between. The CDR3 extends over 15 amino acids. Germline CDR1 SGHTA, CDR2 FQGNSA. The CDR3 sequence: CASSQRQTNTGELFF. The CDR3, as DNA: TGTGCCAGCAGCCAGCGACAGACGAACACCGGGGAGCTGTTTTTT.